Presented here are 18 T cell receptor beta chains from one specimen sequenced in a study of blood T cell repertoires in COVID-19. Repertoires were generated with immunoSEQ multiplex PCR, while TCRdb's copy carries only in-frame clones and drops some. The table records about 350,000 clones, about 88% of them present only once. Sequencing used peripheral blood. The receptors were sampled from a woman between 65 and 79 years old with COVID-19, enrolled during active disease.

This rearrangement joins TRBV2 to TRBJ2-3; 8 bases map to TRBD2. V shed 6 bases and J 1 base; nucleotides not matched to a gene: 6. The CDR3 is made up of 15 amino acids. Germline CDR1 reads SNHLY; CDR2 reads FYNNEI. As DNA, the CDR3 is TGTGCCAGCAGACCTAACGGGAGGGGCACAGATACGCAGTATTTT. This codes for CASRPNGRGTDTQYF.

CDR3 residues: CASSVGEGYGYTF. CDR3 bases: TGTGCCAGCAGTGTAGGGGAGGGCTATGGCTACACCTTC. The V and J genes are TRBV28 and TRBJ1-2; weak D call: TRBD1 (5 bases). The CDR3 totals 13 residues. V shed 5 bases and J shed 4 bases, with 11 bases lying between them. CDR1 is MDHEN, CDR2 SYDVKM, per germline.

This clone was picked up a small number of times. The V call is TRBV7-3, the J call TRBJ1-5, with D unresolved. This CDR3 region has 12 residues. CDR1 and CDR2 from the germline V gene are SGHTA and FQGTGA. With 9 bases removed from V and 9 bases from J, the gap between germline ends came to 15 bases. CDR3 coding DNA: TGTGCCAGATTCGGGAATCCGGGGCCCCAGCATTTT. Its protein product is CARFGNPGPQHF.

The chain joins TRBV28 to TRBJ2-5; D is unresolved. Germline V gene sequence: CDR1 MDHEN, CDR2 SYDVKM. CDR3 length equals 11 residues. Trimming removed 5 bases from V and 4 bases from J, with 5 bases in between. CDR3 in amino acids: CASSRRETQYF. CDR3 nucleotides: TGTGCCAGCAGTCGTAGAGAGACCCAGTACTTC. Looking up the rest from reference TRBV28 and TRBJ2-5 gives the full variable domain: DVKVTQSSRYLVKRTGEKVFLECVQDMDHENMFWYRQDPGLGLRLIYFSYDVKMKEKGDIPEGYSVSREKKERFSLILESASTNQTSMYLCASSRRETQYFGPGTRLLVL.

This clone turned up a few times. This chain uses TRBV27 with TRBJ1-1; D gene ambiguous. The length of the CDR3 is 15 residues. V was shortened by 6 bases and J by 5 bases, with 19 bases between the two germline ends. The germline V gene encodes CDR1 MNHEY and CDR2 SMNVEV (reference sequence). CDR3 loop: CASSSWERAGTEAFF. The CDR3, as DNA: TGTGCCAGCAGCTCCTGGGAGAGGGCGGGAACTGAAGCTTTCTTT.

CDR3 loop: CASSAIQDSGANVLTF. The CDR3 nucleotides read TGTGCCAGCAGTGCTATACAGGACTCTGGGGCCAACGTCCTGACTTTC. The rearrangement links TRBV28 to TRBJ2-6; weak D call: TRBD1 (5 bases). The CDR3 covers 16 residues. Germline-derived CDR1 and CDR2 are MDHEN and SYDVKM. The V gene lost 5 bases and the J gene lost 0 bases, with 11 bases spanning the gap.

The V gene is TRBV5-1, the J gene TRBJ1-2, with 8 bases matching TRBD1. After removal of 5 bases from V and 4 bases from J, the junction contained 4 bases not matched to a gene. The CDR3 covers 13 residues. Germline V lookup: CDR1 SGHRS, CDR2 YFSETQ. The CDR3: CASREQGGYGYTF. The CDR3 coding sequence is TGCGCCAGCAGAGAACAGGGGGGCTATGGCTACACCTTC. Complete variable domain (other parts from reference TRBV5-1 and TRBJ1-2): KAGVTQTPRYLIKTRGQQVTLSCSPISGHRSVSWYQQTPGQGLQFLFEYFSETQRNKGNFPGRFSGRQFSNSRSEMNVSTLELGDSALYLCASREQGGYGYTFGSGTRLTVV.

The V and J genes are TRBV24-1 and TRBJ2-2, with D possibly matching TRBD2 (6 bases). V was clipped by 9 bases and J by 2 bases, with 9 bases between them. There are 13 residues in the CDR3. The germline V gene has CDR1 KGHDR and CDR2 SFDVKD. The CDR3 sequence is CATEEGNTGELFF. In DNA, the CDR3 is TGTGCCACCGAGGAGGGAAACACCGGGGAGCTGTTTTTT.

V is TRBV5-1 and J is TRBJ2-3, with a possible D match to TRBD1 (6 bases). V was pared by 4 bases and J by 2 bases, with 20 bases between. The CDR3 runs to 17 residues. Germline V lookup: CDR1 SGHRS, CDR2 YFSETQ. DNA of the CDR3: TGCGCCAGCAGCCCCTTGGTCGGGACACCCTCCACAGATACGCAGTATTTT. This translates into CASSPLVGTPSTDTQYF. The variable domain in full, completed from reference TRBV5-1 and TRBJ2-3, reads KAGVTQTPRYLIKTRGQQVTLSCSPISGHRSVSWYQQTPGQGLQFLFEYFSETQRNKGNFPGRFSGRQFSNSRSEMNVSTLELGDSALYLCASSPLVGTPSTDTQYFGPGTRLTVL.

This chain connects TRBV30 to TRBJ1-5; possible D gene TRBD1, 6 bases. CDR1 and CDR2 (germline): GTSNPN, SVGIG (reference sequence). This CDR3 has 13 amino acids. With 5 bases removed from V and 2 bases from J, the gap between germline ends came to 10 bases. The DNA for the CDR3 is TGTGCCTGGGGGAACAGGGGCAATCAGCCCCAGCATTTT. Protein sequence: CAWGNRGNQPQHF.

The V call is TRBV19, the J call TRBJ2-2, with a tentative D call TRBD1 (6 bases). This CDR3 has 16 residues. Per the germline V gene, CDR1 is LNHDA and CDR2 is SQIVND (reference sequence). Trimming left V 4 bases short and J 2 bases short, with 14 bases between. The CDR3 protein is CASSRGQIQNTGELFF. In DNA form, the CDR3 reads TGTGCCAGTAGTAGAGGACAGATTCAAAACACCGGGGAGCTGTTTTTT.

The chain combines TRBV11-2 with TRBJ1-2; no firm D call. The germline CDR1 and CDR2 sequences are SGHAT and FQNNGV. V dropped 4 bases and J dropped 3 bases, with 12 bases sitting between them. This CDR3 is built from 14 residues. The CDR3 nucleotides read TGTGCCAGCAGCTCGACACGGGGTTACTATGGCTACACCTTC. Translation: CASSSTRGYYGYTF. The entire variable domain, with the rest obtained from reference TRBV11-2 and TRBJ1-2, is as follows: EAGVAQSPRYKIIEKRQSVAFWCNPISGHATLYWYQQILGQGPKLLIQFQNNGVVDDSQLPKDRFSAERLKGVDSTLKIQPAKLEDSAVYLCASSSTRGYYGYTFGSGTRLTVV.

This clone was detected once. The chain has TRBV18 and TRBJ1-1; 7 bases align to TRBD1. The ends lost 2 bases at V and 3 bases at J; junction bases unmatched: 3. The length of the CDR3 is 14 residues. Looked up from germline, CDR1 is KGHSH and CDR2 is LQKENI. CDR3: CASSPDRADTEAFF. In nucleotides, the CDR3 is TGTGCCAGCTCACCAGACAGGGCTGACACTGAAGCTTTCTTT.

The V gene is TRBV7-9, the J gene TRBJ2-1, with D hard to call. V lost 5 bases and J lost 7, with 15 bases in between. CDR1 is SEHNR and CDR2 is FQNEAQ in the germline V gene (reference sequence). The CDR3 consists of 14 residues. CDR3 coding DNA: TGTGCCAGCAGCCGAACTCAGGTTACGAATGAGCAGTTCTTC. This translates into CASSRTQVTNEQFF.

V is TRBV13 and J is TRBJ2-7; a weak D match, TRBD1 (5 bases). Trimming removed 0 bases from V and 3 bases from J, with 12 bases in between. Germline CDR1 is PRHDT and CDR2 is FYEKMQ (reference sequence). The length of the CDR3 is 15 residues. The CDR3 nucleotides are TGTGCCAGCAGCTTAGGGAAGACAGCCATCTACGAGCAGTACTTC. Its translation is CASSLGKTAIYEQYF.

The chain has TRBV5-1 and TRBJ1-5; D perhaps matches TRBD1 (5 bases). The V end lost 5 bases, the J end lost 0 bases, and 12 bases lay between the germline ends. This CDR3 has 15 amino acids. Germline-derived CDR1 and CDR2 are SGHRS and YFSETQ. CDR3 region: CASSAEGVSNQPQHF. The CDR3 bases are TGCGCCAGCAGTGCGGAAGGGGTTAGCAATCAGCCCCAGCATTTT.

This clone turned up a few times. The rearrangement links TRBV24-1 to TRBJ2-7; possible D gene TRBD2, 6 bases. Trimming shortened V by 3 bases and J by 7 bases, and 9 bases separated the two germline ends. CDR1 KGHDR and CDR2 SFDVKD come from the germline V gene. CDR3 length: 12 residues. As DNA, the CDR3 is TGTGCCACCAGTGATCTCCGGGAGGAGCAGTACTTC. Amino acids: CATSDLREEQYF.

The chain carries TRBV6-5 and TRBJ1-4, with D uncertain. V was trimmed by 7 bases and J by 7 bases, leaving 13 bases between them. Germline CDR1 is MNHEY and CDR2 is SVGAGI. CDR3 length: 13 amino acids. The CDR3 region has the DNA TGTGCCAGCACTAGGGCACGGGGTGAAAAACTGTTTTTT. As protein: CASTRARGEKLFF.